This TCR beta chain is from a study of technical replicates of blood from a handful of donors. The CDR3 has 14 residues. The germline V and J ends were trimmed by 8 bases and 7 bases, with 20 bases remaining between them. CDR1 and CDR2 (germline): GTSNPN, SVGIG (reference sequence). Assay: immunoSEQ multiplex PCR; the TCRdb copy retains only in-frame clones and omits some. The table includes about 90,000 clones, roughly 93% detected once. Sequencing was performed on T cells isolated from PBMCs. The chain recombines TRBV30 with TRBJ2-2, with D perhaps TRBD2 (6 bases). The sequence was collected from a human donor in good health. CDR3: CALSAGPGIGELFF. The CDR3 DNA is TGTGCCCTATCCGCGGGACCGGGCATCGGGGAGCTGTTTTTT.